A selection of T cell receptor beta chains follows, all from one sample in a study of blood T cell repertoires in COVID-19. Clones were read by immunoSEQ multiplex PCR, and TCRdb kept only the in-frame ones, dropping some. This sample carries tens of thousands of clones, around 83% of them seen once, and the ten largest clones take about a sixth. The sequenced sample consisted of peripheral blood. The receptors were sampled from a woman aged 60-75 years with acute or convalescent COVID-19. The CDR3 runs from the conserved cysteine through the conserved F or W. The order of the fields is clone size, D gene, J gene, V gene, CDR3 DNA, CDR3 protein. A D gene is named only where the DNA matches it firmly. Rows may omit the clone size; those that give it use once, few, many or a size class.

>NA|NA|TRBJ1-5|TRBV5-1
TGCGCCAGCAGCTTGGACGGTACGAATCAGCCCCAGCATTTT
CASSLDGTNQPQHF
>NA|NA|TRBJ1-2|TRBV6-2/TRBV6-3
TGTGCCAGCAGTGCCCGGACAGTTTATGGCTACACCTTC
CASSARTVYGYTF
>NA|NA|TRBJ2-5|TRBV3-1/TRBV3-2
TGTGCCAGCAGCCAATACGGGGAGACCCAGTACTTC
CASSQYGETQYF
>once|NA|TRBJ2-7|TRBV4-2
TGTGCCAGCAGCACCAACCAAGGCCCTAGCGCCGAGCAGTACTTC
CASSTNQGPSAEQYF
>NA|NA|TRBJ2-5|TRBV19
TGTGCCAGTAGTATATCCTCGCGCTCGGAGACCCAGTACTTC
CASSISSRSETQYF
>NA|TRBD1|TRBJ1-1|TRBV5-4
TGTGCCAGCAGCCCGGGACAGGCCATAGCTGAAGCTTTCTTT
CASSPGQAIAEAFF
>NA|NA|TRBJ1-2|TRBV6-2/TRBV6-3
TGTGCCAGCAGTGGGGACTCTACTAACTATGGCTACACCTTC
CASSGDSTNYGYTF
>NA|NA|TRBJ2-7|TRBV21-1
TGTGCCAGCAGCTCCCTAGTGGCCTACGAGCAGTACTTC
CASSSLVAYEQYF
>NA|NA|TRBJ1-1|TRBV7-9
TGTGCCAGCAGGCCATCCTCCGGGTCGAACACTGAAGCTTTCTTT
CASRPSSGSNTEAFF
>NA|NA|TRBJ1-2|TRBV7-9
TGTGCCAGCAGCTCCCTTAACTATGGCTACACCTTC
CASSSLNYGYTF
>NA|NA|TRBJ1-1|TRBV6-2/TRBV6-3
TGTGCCAGCAGTTACTACTCTGCGGGGGAAGCTTTCTTT
CASSYYSAGEAFF
>NA|NA|TRBJ2-3|TRBV10-2
TGCGCCAGCAGTGTCGGGGTAGATACGCAGTATTTT
CASSVGVDTQYF
>NA|NA|TRBJ2-7|TRBV11-2
TGTGCCAGCAGCCCCCGGACAGAGTACGGGTGGGATAGCTCCTACGAGCAGTACTTC
CASSPRTEYGWDSSYEQYF
>few|NA|TRBJ1-2|TRBV7-8
TGTGCCAGCAGCTTAGCGGGGACTGTCCTCGGGGGCTACACCTTC
CASSLAGTVLGGYTF
>NA|TRBD2|TRBJ2-1|TRBV7-9
TGTGCCAGCAGCCATACTAGCGGGGCCTACAATGAGCAGTTCTTC
CASSHTSGAYNEQFF
>NA|NA|TRBJ1-2|TRBV28
TGTGCCAGCTCCCTCGGCCGGGGGGTAGCCTATGGCTACACCTTC
CASSLGRGVAYGYTF
>NA|NA|TRBJ2-3|TRBV28
TGTGCCAGCAGTTTATCAGGGGCCTGGGGTACGCAGTATTTT
CASSLSGAWGTQYF
>NA|TRBD1|TRBJ1-1|TRBV6-5
TGTGCCAGCAGCTCAGGGGGGTTGAACACTGAAGCTTTCTTT
CASSSGGLNTEAFF
>NA|NA|TRBJ1-1|TRBV5-1
TGCGCCAGCAGCTACGGGGGGCCTTCCACTGAAGCTTTCTTT
CASSYGGPSTEAFF
>NA|TRBD1|TRBJ1-6|TRBV29-1
TGCAGCGCGACCCAGGGGGAGGATTCACCCCTCCACTTT
CSATQGEDSPLHF
>NA|NA|TRBJ2-5|TRBV11-2
TGTGCCAGCAGCTCCGCGGGGACGGAGACCCAGTACTTC
CASSSAGTETQYF
>medium-sized|TRBD2|TRBJ2-7|TRBV27
TGTGCCAGCAGTCCCCGGGGGGTACAGGAGGAGCAGTACTTC
CASSPRGVQEEQYF
>NA|NA|TRBJ1-1|TRBV19
TGTGCCAGTAACAAAAATCAGGGAAACGGAAACACTGAAGCTTTCTTT
CASNKNQGNGNTEAFF
>NA|TRBD1|TRBJ2-7|TRBV7-2
TGTGCCAGCAGCTTAGAACAGGGGGCTTACGAGCAGTACTTC
CASSLEQGAYEQYF
>once|TRBD2|TRBJ2-3|TRBV9
TGTGCCAGCAGCGTAGGGGCGGGGGGACCAGATACGCAGTATTTT
CASSVGAGGPDTQYF
>NA|TRBD1|TRBJ1-5|TRBV6-5
TGTGCCAGCAGCCGAACAGGGGGCCATCAGCCCCAGCATTTT
CASSRTGGHQPQHF
>NA|TRBD1|TRBJ1-1|TRBV27
TGTGCCAGCAGTCCTCTTACAGGGGGGAGCACTGAAGCTTTCTTT
CASSPLTGGSTEAFF
>NA|NA|TRBJ2-2|TRBV7-2
TGTGCCAGCAGCTTTGCGAGGACCGGGGAGCTGTTTTTT
CASSFARTGELFF
>NA|TRBD1|TRBJ2-6|TRBV28
TGTGCCAGCAGTTCACCGGGACAGGGGACAAAAGGGGCCAACGTCCTGACTTTC
CASSSPGQGTKGANVLTF
>few|NA|TRBJ1-2|TRBV3-1/TRBV3-2
TGTGCCAGCAGCCAAGGCGGGGACGGCTACACCTTC
CASSQGGDGYTF
>NA|NA|TRBJ2-3|TRBV7-2
TGTGCCAGCAGACCCTCCTCGACTGCTAGCACAGATACGCAGTATTTT
CASRPSSTASTDTQYF
>few|NA|TRBJ2-3|TRBV19
TGTGCCAGTAGCCTCAGGGAGGCAGATACGCAGTATTTT
CASSLREADTQYF
>NA|NA|TRBJ1-1|TRBV29-1
TGCAGCGGACAAGAGAACACTGAAGCTTTCTTT
CSGQENTEAFF
>NA|NA|TRBJ2-7|TRBV5-6
TGTGCCAGCAGCGTAGGAGGCTCAGCCACTCCTTCCTACGAGCAGTACTTC
CASSVGGSATPSYEQYF
>NA|TRBD1|TRBJ1-6|TRBV10-2
TGCGCCAGCAGTGAGACAGGGGGAGGATATAATTCACCCCTCCACTTT
CASSETGGGYNSPLHF
>NA|NA|TRBJ1-5|TRBV5-1
TGCGCCAGCAGCTTAACAGGTGATAGCAATCAGCCCCAGCATTTT
CASSLTGDSNQPQHF
>NA|TRBD1|TRBJ1-1|TRBV7-9
TGTGCCAGCAGCCGATCCCAGGGGGCCGACACTGAAGCTTTCTTT
CASSRSQGADTEAFF
>NA|NA|TRBJ1-5|TRBV18
TGTGCCAGCTCACCCGGGGGGGGAGATCAGCCCCAGCATTTT
CASSPGGGDQPQHF
>NA|TRBD2|TRBJ2-7|TRBV5-1
TGCGCCAGTCAGCTTGGGACTAGCGGGGCCTACGAGCAGTACTTC
CASQLGTSGAYEQYF
>NA|TRBD2|TRBJ2-7|TRBV5-1
TGCGCCAGCAGCTTGGACCCAACTAGCGGGTGTTACTTC
CASSLDPTSGCYF
>NA|NA|TRBJ2-1|TRBV27
TGTGCCAGCAGTTTATCTTTAGCGAACAATGAGCAGTTCTTC
CASSLSLANNEQFF
>NA|TRBD1|TRBJ1-2|TRBV9
TGTGCCAGCAGCGTAGGAGGGGGCGCAGGGGACTATGGCTACACCTTC
CASSVGGGAGDYGYTF
>NA|NA|TRBJ2-7|TRBV7-2
TGTGCCAGCAGCTTGGAGGGGGCGTATCGGCTCGAGCAGTACTTC
CASSLEGAYRLEQYF
>NA|NA|TRBJ1-1|TRBV6-6
TGTGCCAGCAGCCCCGGGGGTGGCGCTGAAGCTTTCTTT
CASSPGGGAEAFF
>NA|TRBD1|TRBJ2-7|TRBV24-1
TGTGCCACCAGTGAGGGGGGGACAGGGGAGCAGTACTTC
CATSEGGTGEQYF
>once|NA|TRBJ1-1|TRBV5-1
TGCGCCAGCAGCTTTCTTGGAAGAGCGTCTGGCACTGAAGCTTTCTTT
CASSFLGRASGTEAFF
>NA|TRBD2|TRBJ2-7|TRBV3-1/TRBV3-2
TGTGCCAGCGGGAGGGGGACTAGCGGCTACGAGCAGTACTTC
CASGRGTSGYEQYF
>NA|TRBD1|TRBJ1-2|TRBV7-8
TGTGCCAGCAGCTTGGACAGGGGGCGCATCTACTATGGCTACACCTTC
CASSLDRGRIYYGYTF
>NA|NA|TRBJ1-6|TRBV6-2/TRBV6-3
TGTGCCAGCAGTCCCCTTGGGGCAGAGAATTCACCCCTCCACTTT
CASSPLGAENSPLHF
>NA|NA|TRBJ1-1|TRBV6-5
TGTGCCAGCAGTCAAATAGTGAACACTGAAGCTTTCTTT
CASSQIVNTEAFF
>NA|TRBD2|TRBJ2-2|TRBV19
TGTGCCAGTAGTATGGTTCGTCTAGCGGGGGGAAGAGGCGGGGAGCTGTTTTTT
CASSMVRLAGGRGGELFF
>NA|TRBD1|TRBJ2-2|TRBV9
TGTGCCAGCAGCGTAGGACAGGGGGGCACCGGGGAGCTGTTTTTT
CASSVGQGGTGELFF
>NA|TRBD1|TRBJ1-2|TRBV19
TGTGCCAGTAGATGGGCGGACAGGGGGAATGGCTACACCTTC
CASRWADRGNGYTF
>NA|TRBD2|TRBJ2-1|TRBV5-1
TGCGCCAGCAGCTTGGGATTAGCGGGAGGGGATGAGCAGTTCTTC
CASSLGLAGGDEQFF